The 12 T cell receptor beta chains below all came from one sample that was sequenced in a study of cytomegalovirus exposure and HLA in healthy donors. The table came from immunoSEQ multiplex PCR; TCRdb's copy has only in-frame clones and leaves some out. In the table there are approximately 270,000 clones, around 86% of which are singletons. Sequencing was performed on PBMCs. The receptors here all came from a woman aged 18-30 years in good health and CMV-seronegative.

This chain links TRBV28 with TRBJ1-6; 9 nucleotides agree with TRBD1. Germline trimming cut 6 bases from V and 5 bases from J; bases unmatched to any gene: 8. Germline V gene lookup returns CDR1 MDHEN and CDR2 SYDVKM. This CDR3 has 16 residues. CDR3 sequence: CASSTLGTGHNSPLHF. For the CDR3, the DNA is TGTGCCAGCAGCACCCTCGGGACAGGGCATAATTCACCCCTCCACTTT.

The count of this clone is one. V is TRBV5-8 and J is TRBJ1-4; D is unresolved. V was clipped by 0 bases and J by 8 bases, with 5 bases between them. CDR1 and CDR2 from the germline V gene are SGHTS and YDEGEE. CDR3 length: 12 residues. DNA for the CDR3: TGTGCCAGCAGCTTGGCCAGGGAAAAACTGTTTTTT. This codes for CASSLAREKLFF.

This clone has more than one count but fewer than ten. The CDR3 loop is CASSLNRGGETEAFF. For the CDR3, the DNA is TGTGCCAGCTCACTCAACAGGGGGGGAGAGACTGAAGCTTTCTTT. The chain carries TRBV18 and TRBJ1-1; 8 bases match TRBD1. With 4 bases clipped from V and 5 bases from J, the junction kept 9 bases outside the gene matches. This CDR3 is built from 15 residues. Germline-derived CDR1 and CDR2 are KGHSH and LQKENI.

This clone has a handful of counts. The chain uses TRBV6-5 and TRBJ1-6; no reliable D call. Trimming removed 7 bases from V and 10 bases from J, with 17 bases in between. The CDR3 sequence is 14 residues long. Germline lookup yields CDR1 MNHEY and CDR2 SVGAGI. CDR3 DNA sequence: TGTGCCAGCACCCCTCCGGGGTACAGCTCACCCCTCCACTTT. Residues: CASTPPGYSSPLHF.

J is TRBJ1-3 and V is TRBV6-5; weak D call: TRBD1 (6 bases). Trimming removed 0 bases from V and 4 bases from J, with 13 bases in between. The CDR3 totals 16 residues. In germline, CDR1 is MNHEY, CDR2 SVGAGI. Here the CDR3 DNA reads TGTGCCAGCAGTTACTCGGGGCAGGGGAACGGAAACACCATATATTTT. Translating gives CASSYSGQGNGNTIYF.

The chain combines TRBV5-1 with TRBJ1-5; 12 bases map to TRBD1. V was pared by 0 bases and J by 5 bases, with 3 bases of the junction left unmatched. There are 16 residues in the CDR3. From germline, CDR1 is SGHRS and CDR2 YFSETQ. CDR3 sequence reads: CASSLGGTGGDQPQHF. Written as DNA, the CDR3 is TGCGCCAGCAGCTTGGGAGGGACAGGGGGCGATCAGCCCCAGCATTTT.

The chain joins TRBV5-1 to TRBJ2-3, with TRBD2 matching 13 bases. Per the germline V gene, CDR1 is SGHRS and CDR2 is YFSETQ. V lost 4 bases and J lost 0; bases outside the gene matches: 5. CDR3 length: 17 amino acids. As DNA, the CDR3 is TGCGCCAGCAGCCGGGGACTAGCGGGGATTAGCACAGATACGCAGTATTTT. It yields the protein CASSRGLAGISTDTQYF. The variable domain in full, completed from reference TRBV5-1 and TRBJ2-3, reads KAGVTQTPRYLIKTRGQQVTLSCSPISGHRSVSWYQQTPGQGLQFLFEYFSETQRNKGNFPGRFSGRQFSNSRSEMNVSTLELGDSALYLCASSRGLAGISTDTQYFGPGTRLTVL.

The rearrangement uses TRBV4-3 and TRBJ2-3; D remains ambiguous. The CDR3 contains 14 residues. The germline gives CDR1 LGHNA, CDR2 YSLEER. The V end lost 1 base, the J end lost 2 bases, and 7 bases lay between the germline ends. The chain's CDR3 is CASSQGGYTDTQYF. Written as DNA, the CDR3 is TGCGCCAGCAGCCAAGGAGGATACACAGATACGCAGTATTTT.

The DNA for the CDR3 is TGTGCCATCAGTACCCGGGCGACAGGGGCAGACACTGAAGCTTTCTTT. Translated, it gives CAISTRATGADTEAFF. V is TRBV10-3 and J is TRBJ1-1; 8 bases fit TRBD1. There are 16 residues in the CDR3. Per the germline V gene, CDR1 is ENHRY and CDR2 is SYGVKD. With V trimmed by 5 bases and J by 3 bases, 11 bases remained unmatched.

J is TRBJ2-1 and V is TRBV11-3, with 8 positions matching TRBD2. V shed 5 bases, J shed 5 bases, and the junction held 8 bases outside the gene matches. Germline V gene sequence: CDR1 SGHNT, CDR2 YENEEA. CDR3 size: 15 residues. CDR3 amino acids: CASSHPGLGDNEQFF. In DNA form, the CDR3 reads TGTGCCAGCAGCCATCCGGGACTAGGGGACAATGAGCAGTTCTTC.

The rearrangement links TRBV30 to TRBJ1-4, with 8 bases lining up with TRBD1. This CDR3 is 12 amino acids long. Losses at the gene ends were 2 bases for V and 8 bases for J; bases not matched to a gene: 1. Per the germline V gene, CDR1 is GTSNPN and CDR2 is SVGIG (reference sequence). In DNA form, the CDR3 reads TGTGCCTGGAGTAGGACAGGGGAAAAACTGTTTTTT. Encoded protein: CAWSRTGEKLFF.

The gene calls are TRBV10-3 and TRBJ2-2; 14 bases fit TRBD2. The CDR3 length is 17 residues. V trimming: 4 bases; J trimming: 7 bases; junction bases outside the gene matches: 8. Germline CDR1 ENHRY, CDR2 SYGVKD. The CDR3: CAISVSTSGGANGELFF. CDR3 in DNA: TGTGCCATCAGTGTTTCGACTAGCGGGGGGGCTAACGGGGAGCTGTTTTTT.